This T cell receptor beta chain is drawn from a study of cytomegalovirus exposure and HLA in healthy donors. The wider study: Assignment to the Caucasian-associated ancestry cluster applied to less than 85% of the roughly 420 genotyped donors.

This PCR relied on a set of 60 Vbeta primers and 13 Jbeta primers. The repertoire was sequenced with immunoSEQ multiplex PCR; TCRdb's copy has only in-frame clones and lacks some. The repertoire consists of about 76,000 clones, with around 70% occurring once and the leading ten covering 15% to 20%. V shed 4 bases and J 1 base; nucleotides not matched to a gene: 6. The CDR3 contains 15 residues. The V gene's germline CDR1 is SGHRS and CDR2 YFSETQ. On this clone itself: Its antigen remains unidentified.

Study observations and caveats: Cytomegalovirus-associated status was assigned to fewer than 200 TCR beta chains.

The chain recombines TRBV5-1 with TRBJ2-7; 9 bases agree with TRBD1. Material: PBMCs. This TCR was sampled from a woman aged 40 to 50 in good health and CMV-seropositive. In nucleotides, the CDR3 is TGCGCCAGCAGCCTGGGGGACAGGGCTTCCTACGAGCAGTACTTC. Protein sequence: CASSLGDRASYEQYF.